This T cell receptor beta chain was sequenced during a study of shared clonotypes between healthy human individuals. Germline values: CDR1 LNHDA, CDR2 SQIVND (reference sequence). The germline V and J ends were trimmed by 5 bases and 5 bases, with 10 bases remaining between them. This CDR3 is built from 13 residues. Naive CD8 cells lacked CD45RO and underwent positive selection for CCR7, leaving out terminally differentiated effector memory CD45RA+ cells. As concerns this clone: The antigen is undetermined.

Study-level findings and limits: With four donors compared, 5% to 5.5% of naive CD4 clonotypes were shared.

Sequenced by immunoSEQ multiplex PCR; TCRdb stores in-frame clones only, minus some. The profile shows about 610,000 clones, approximately 96% of them singletons. V is TRBV19 and J is TRBJ2-1; D might be TRBD1 (6 bases). This clonotype was obtained from a woman in her thirties in good health. Sample: naive CD8+ T cells sorted from blood. The CDR3 spells CASSLRTDNEQFF. The DNA of the CDR3 is TGTGCCAGTAGTCTTCGGACAGACAATGAGCAGTTCTTC.